These 15 T cell receptor beta chains originate from one sample sequenced in a study of beta chain features in type 1 diabetes. Study-wide findings and caveats: Among patients with Type 1 diabetes, TCRB CDR3s were moderately but significantly shorter in every one of the four CD4+ subsets.

Expressed TCRB transcripts were sequenced because the isolated RNA had all been reverse transcribed beforehand. Repertoires were generated with immunoSEQ multiplex PCR, while TCRdb's copy carries only in-frame clones and drops some. The top ten clones hold 0.0095% to 0.012% of a sample with about 360,000 clones, roughly 12% of them seen once. No antigen has been identified for these receptors. The sample comprised naive CD4+ T cells from blood. The source of these receptors is a woman between 18 and 30 years old with type 1 diabetes.

This clone was detected only a few times. The rearrangement joins TRBV5-1 to TRBJ2-3, with TRBD2 identical over 8 bases. CDR3 length: 17 amino acids. CDR1 SGHRS and CDR2 YFSETQ come from the germline V gene. Losses at the gene ends were 0 bases for V and 4 bases for J; bases not matched to a gene: 10. This CDR3 reads CASSLVGSGSVSDTQYF. The DNA of the CDR3 is TGCGCCAGCAGCTTGGTTGGCAGCGGGAGTGTATCAGATACGCAGTATTTT.

The chain joins TRBV7-2 to TRBJ1-2; TRBD1 is a possible D gene (5 bases). Per the germline V gene, CDR1 is SGHTA and CDR2 is FQGNSA. The V and J ends lost 5 bases and 6 bases respectively, with 10 bases between them. CDR3 size: 12 residues. The CDR3 sequence is CASSPRGDGYTF. The CDR3 coding sequence is TGTGCCAGCAGCCCACGGGGGGATGGCTACACCTTC.

The V and J genes are TRBV30 and TRBJ2-5; 11 bases agree with TRBD2. V shed 1 base, J shed 1 base, and the junction held 2 bases outside the gene matches. The CDR3 has 15 residues. Germline V lookup: CDR1 GTSNPN, CDR2 SVGIG (reference sequence). CDR3 loop: CAWSDSGRVQETQYF. The CDR3 DNA reads TGTGCCTGGAGTGATAGCGGGAGGGTCCAAGAGACCCAGTACTTC.

The chain carries TRBV7-2 and TRBJ2-7; 10 bases align to TRBD2. V lost 5 bases and J lost 0; bases outside the gene matches: 4. The CDR3 is made up of 15 amino acids. Germline CDR1 and CDR2: SGHTA and FQGNSA. The CDR3 region is CASSSGGVGSYEQYF. In DNA form, the CDR3 reads TGTGCCAGCAGCAGCGGGGGGGTCGGCTCCTACGAGCAGTACTTC.

This clone was seen more than once but under ten times. This chain links TRBV10-3 with TRBJ2-1, with 7 positions matching TRBD2. Germline trimming cut 0 bases from V and 9 bases from J; bases unmatched to any gene: 8. The CDR3 is made up of 15 amino acids. CDR1 is ENHRY and CDR2 is SYGVKD in the germline V gene. For the CDR3, the DNA is TGTGCCATCAGTGAGTCAGAGGCAGGCGGGGGTGAGCAGTTCTTC. Residues: CAISESEAGGGEQFF.

This clone was recorded a few times. In DNA, the CDR3 is TGCGCCAGCAGCCATTTTGGTACTAGCGGGGCCCAAGAGACCCAGTACTTC. This encodes CASSHFGTSGAQETQYF. The rearrangement joins TRBV4-1 to TRBJ2-5, with 10 bases fitting TRBD2. With 3 bases clipped from V and 1 base from J, the junction kept 8 bases outside the gene matches. Germline V gene sequence: CDR1 MGHRA, CDR2 YSYEKL. This CDR3 has 17 amino acids.

The chain carries TRBV13 and TRBJ1-1, with TRBD1 identical over 8 bases. Trimming took 5 bases from V and 13 from J; bases not matched to a gene: 9. The CDR3 loop spans 12 amino acids. Germline CDR1 reads PRHDT; CDR2 reads FYEKMQ (reference sequence). In DNA, the CDR3 is TGTGCCAGCAGCCCCTACGGACAGGGTGGTTTCTTT. Amino acid sequence: CASSPYGQGGFF.

A few counts support this clone. J is TRBJ2-2 and V is TRBV7-8; D may be TRBD1 (5 bases). The germline V and J ends were trimmed by 5 bases and 7 bases, with 23 bases remaining between them. In germline, CDR1 is SGHVS, CDR2 FQNEAQ. This CDR3 has 17 amino acids. The CDR3: CASSPTLTGKGYGELFF. CDR3 nucleotide sequence: TGTGCCAGCAGCCCAACTCTTACTGGGAAGGGGTACGGGGAGCTGTTTTTT. Based on the CDR3 plus reference TRBV7-8 and TRBJ2-2, the full variable domain is GAGVSQSPRYKVAKRGQDVALRCDPISGHVSLFWYQQALGQGPEFLTYFQNEAQLDKSGLPSDRFFAERPEGSVSTLKIQRTQQEDSAVYLCASSPTLTGKGYGELFFGEGSRLTVL.

In its sample, this clone was seen a few times. This rearrangement joins TRBV5-4 to TRBJ2-5, with D perhaps matching TRBD1 (7 bases). Deletions cut 4 bases from V and 4 bases from J, with 14 bases between. The germline CDR1 and CDR2 sequences are SGHNT and YYREEE (reference sequence). This CDR3 is built from 14 residues. CDR3 residues: CASSTRQGGETQYF. The CDR3 bases are TGTGCCAGCAGCACCCGACAGGGAGGAGAGACCCAGTACTTC.

The chain couples TRBV30 to TRBJ2-5; D is uncertain. The CDR3 has 11 amino acids. V was trimmed by 4 bases and J by 5 bases, leaving 8 bases between them. Germline lookup yields CDR1 GTSNPN and CDR2 SVGIG (reference sequence). CDR3 nucleotide sequence: TGTGCCTGGACTGCTATGGAGACCCAGTACTTC. Translated, it gives CAWTAMETQYF.

This clone has only a few counts. The gene calls are TRBV7-6 and TRBJ2-3; D gene ambiguous. Per the germline V gene, CDR1 is SGHVS and CDR2 is FNYEAQ. The CDR3 spans 16 residues. The V gene lost 0 bases and the J gene lost 1 base, with 11 bases spanning the gap. CDR3 sequence reads: CASSLALSLGTDTQYF. CDR3 coding DNA: TGTGCCAGCAGCTTAGCGCTAAGCCTGGGCACAGATACGCAGTATTTT.

This clone was recorded a few times. This chain connects TRBV19 to TRBJ2-7; 8 positions match TRBD2. The germline CDR1 and CDR2 sequences are LNHDA and SQIVND (reference sequence). The CDR3 spans 13 residues. V lost 7 bases and J lost 5; bases outside the gene matches: 7. For the CDR3, the DNA is TGTGCCAGTACGAGCGGGAGTCTCAACGAGCAGTACTTC. This sequence encodes CASTSGSLNEQYF.

Written as DNA, the CDR3 is TGTGCCAGCAGCTCCCTGGGGGGGAGGGTGGAGTTCTTC. Residues: CASSSLGGRVEFF. This rearrangement joins TRBV11-3 to TRBJ2-1; 7 nucleotides line up with TRBD2. This CDR3 is 13 amino acids long. Germline assignment: CDR1 SGHNT and CDR2 YENEEA. With 4 bases clipped from V and 14 bases from J, the junction kept 11 bases outside the gene matches.

This chain uses TRBV7-9 with TRBJ2-2; the D gene is possibly TRBD2 (6 bases). The V and J ends lost 2 bases and 6 bases respectively, with 16 bases between them. CDR1 is SEHNR, CDR2 FQNEAQ, per germline (reference sequence). The CDR3 totals 16 residues. The CDR3 bases are TGTGCCAGCAGCTTATCATCCGGGAGTCACCCCGGGGAGCTGTTTTTT. Encoded protein: CASSLSSGSHPGELFF.

This clone turned up a few times. The rearrangement links TRBV15 to TRBJ1-2; D not resolved. Germline V gene data show CDR1 as LNHNV and CDR2 as YYDKDF (reference sequence). Trimming cost V 0 bases and J 8 bases, with 10 bases left between them. This CDR3 contains 13 residues. For the CDR3, the DNA is TGTGCCACCAGCAGAGATAAAGCATCGGGCTACACCTTC. It encodes CATSRDKASGYTF.